The source of this T cell receptor beta chain is a study of T cells after yellow fever vaccination. Study observations and caveats: Abundant contaminating clonotypes from the bulk population could appear in FACS-sorted repertoires. At 96% for CD4 and about 88% for CD8, most primary-vaccination clones showed up again after the booster. Weaker, the secondary response peaked sooner, at day 5 versus 15.

This clonotype was counted a few times. Antigen specificity is unknown. Template switching with 5'RACE generated the TCR cDNA and added a universal primer site and UMIs. TCRdb reanalysed the 5' RACE reads using MiXCR and keeps one entry per CDR3 protein. The sample holds roughly 190,000 distinct CDR3 sequences, roughly 9.6% seen once. The V gene end was trimmed by 4 bases and the J gene end by 12 bases; junction bases not matched to a gene: 4. This CDR3 has 11 residues. Germline CDR1 reads SGHKS; CDR2 reads YYEKEE (reference sequence). The chain employs TRBV5-5 and TRBJ2-1; TRBD2 matches 7 bases. This material consisted of CD8+ T cells sorted from PBMCs, taken 15 days after the yellow fever booster vaccination. The TCR was taken from a man aged 18 to 30 who received the YFV17D yellow fever vaccine. The DNA for the CDR3 is TGTGCCAGCAGCATAGAGCGGGGGCAGTTCTTC. Protein sequence: CASSIERGQFF. Based on the CDR3 plus reference TRBV5-5 and TRBJ2-1, the full variable domain is DAGVTQSPTHLIKTRGQQVTLRCSPISGHKSVSWYQQVLGQGPQFIFQYYEKEERGRGNFPDRFSARQFPNYSSELNVNALLLGDSALYLCASSIERGQFFGPGTRLTVL.